This TCR beta chain was identified in a study of neurological immune-mediated disorders. Per germline, CDR1 SGHTA and CDR2 FQGNSA. V was trimmed by 5 bases and J by 13 bases, leaving 26 bases between them. CDR3 length: 15 amino acids. This clonotype was seen repeatedly, ten times or more. Its antigen is unknown. cDNA synthesis was performed by 5'RACE with 10-nucleotide random UMIs. From 15-18 subjects, over 200 million TCR-beta sequences were obtained in each sequencing run. MiXCR, run by TCRdb on the 5' RACE reads, gives a single entry per CDR3 protein. The table lists roughly 62,000 distinct CDR3 sequences, approximately 10% of them singletons. General observations from the study: CDR3 amino acid sequences found in expanded clones were never shared across subjects, suggesting private repertoires in all groups.

For the unsorted libraries, 2 million PBMCs stored at -80 C served as input. This sequence was found in a man in his sixties in good health. Sequencing was carried out using PBMCs. The rearrangement joins TRBV7-2 to TRBJ2-5; a weak D match, TRBD1 (7 bases). The CDR3: CASSPGTALSGRRYF. The DNA for the CDR3 is TGTGCCAGCAGCCCGGGGACAGCCCTTAGCGGCAGGAGGTACTTC.